These T cell receptor beta chains were read from a single sample in a study of blood T cell repertoires in COVID-19. Profiling relied on immunoSEQ multiplex PCR, and the TCRdb table lists in-frame clones only, not all of them. The sample gives 200,000 to 250,000 clones, around 90% of which show up once; over 1.2% is in the top ten. The sequenced sample was peripheral blood. Receptors originate from a man older than 75 with acute or convalescent COVID-19. The CDR3 runs from the conserved cysteine through the conserved F or W. Fields, in order: V gene, D gene, clone size, CDR3 length, J gene, CDR3 protein, CDR3 DNA. The D gene is left open where the match is weak. Some rows mark clone size as missing; the rest say once, few, many or name a class of expanded clone.

v_gene: TRBV7-2; d_gene: NA; abundance: NA; len: 13; j_gene: TRBJ2-7; CDR3aa: CASSSRNSYEQYF; CDR3nt: TGTGCCAGCAGCTCCCGTAATTCCTACGAGCAGTACTTC
v_gene: TRBV19; d_gene: TRBD2; abundance: once; len: 15; j_gene: TRBJ2-1; CDR3aa: CASSRDRGAYNEQFF; CDR3nt: TGTGCCAGTAGCCGGGATCGGGGGGCCTACAATGAGCAGTTCTTC
v_gene: TRBV7-7; d_gene: TRBD2; abundance: NA; len: 15; j_gene: TRBJ2-1; CDR3aa: CASSKLAGGSNEQFF; CDR3nt: TGTGCCAGCAGCAAATTAGCGGGGGGATCAAATGAGCAGTTCTTC
v_gene: TRBV6-6; d_gene: NA; abundance: NA; len: 13; j_gene: TRBJ1-5; CDR3aa: CASSPGSNQPQHF; CDR3nt: TGTGCCAGCAGTCCCGGGAGCAATCAGCCCCAGCATTTT
v_gene: TRBV11-1; d_gene: NA; abundance: NA; len: 14; j_gene: TRBJ2-7; CDR3aa: CASSKGDRLEEQYF; CDR3nt: TGTGCCAGCAGCAAAGGCGACAGGTTAGAAGAGCAGTACTTC
v_gene: TRBV28; d_gene: NA; abundance: once; len: 13; j_gene: TRBJ1-5; CDR3aa: CASSRQPNQPQHF; CDR3nt: TGTGCCAGCAGCAGACAGCCCAATCAGCCCCAGCATTTT
v_gene: TRBV6-5; d_gene: NA; abundance: NA; len: 14; j_gene: TRBJ1-2; CDR3aa: CASNAGPSRYGYTF; CDR3nt: TGTGCCAGCAACGCGGGGCCTAGCAGATATGGCTACACCTTC
v_gene: TRBV10-1; d_gene: NA; abundance: NA; len: 17; j_gene: TRBJ2-5; CDR3aa: CASSDRFGKGGRETQYF; CDR3nt: TGCGCCAGCAGCGACCGCTTTGGGAAGGGAGGCAGAGAGACCCAGTACTTC
v_gene: TRBV2; d_gene: TRBD2; abundance: NA; len: 11; j_gene: TRBJ2-7; CDR3aa: CASRASGRPGF; CDR3nt: TGTGCCAGCAGGGCTAGCGGGAGACCCGGATTC
v_gene: TRBV6-2/TRBV6-3; d_gene: TRBD2; abundance: NA; len: 16; j_gene: TRBJ2-2; CDR3aa: CASSPLGGSNTGELFF; CDR3nt: TGTGCCAGCAGTCCCCTGGGGGGGTCGAACACCGGGGAGCTGTTTTTT
v_gene: TRBV11-2; d_gene: NA; abundance: NA; len: 13; j_gene: TRBJ2-2; CDR3aa: CASRHLRVVKLFF; CDR3nt: TGTGCCAGCAGACACCTCAGGGTAGTAAAGCTGTTTTTT
v_gene: TRBV12-5; d_gene: TRBD1; abundance: NA; len: 14; j_gene: TRBJ1-6; CDR3aa: CASGAGQGHSPLHF; CDR3nt: TGTGCTAGTGGTGCGGGACAGGGGCATTCACCCCTCCACTTT
v_gene: TRBV2; d_gene: TRBD2; abundance: NA; len: 14; j_gene: TRBJ2-1; CDR3aa: CASSRSGGVGEQFF; CDR3nt: TGTGCCAGCAGTCGTAGCGGGGGGGTTGGGGAGCAGTTCTTC
v_gene: TRBV12-5; d_gene: TRBD1; abundance: NA; len: 15; j_gene: TRBJ2-1; CDR3aa: CASGLPGQGRNEQFF; CDR3nt: TGTGCTAGTGGTCTGCCGGGACAGGGACGCAATGAGCAGTTCTTC
v_gene: TRBV5-8; d_gene: NA; abundance: NA; len: 14; j_gene: TRBJ2-5; CDR3aa: CASSYPGTRETQYF; CDR3nt: TGTGCCAGCAGCTATCCCGGGACACGTGAGACCCAGTACTTC
v_gene: TRBV19; d_gene: NA; abundance: NA; len: 13; j_gene: TRBJ1-1; CDR3aa: CASSQGQGIGAFF; CDR3nt: TGTGCCAGTAGTCAGGGCCAGGGCATTGGAGCTTTCTTT
v_gene: TRBV15; d_gene: NA; abundance: few; len: 11; j_gene: TRBJ1-2; CDR3aa: CATSSAGGFHF; CDR3nt: TGTGCCACCAGCAGTGCGGGGGGGTTCCACTTC
v_gene: TRBV6-5; d_gene: NA; abundance: NA; len: 14; j_gene: TRBJ2-2; CDR3aa: CASGGGRNTGELFF; CDR3nt: TGTGCCAGCGGAGGGGGCCGAAACACCGGGGAGCTGTTTTTT
v_gene: TRBV5-1; d_gene: TRBD2; abundance: NA; len: 15; j_gene: TRBJ2-1; CDR3aa: CASSLVASGGNEQFF; CDR3nt: TGCGCCAGCAGCTTGGTTGCTAGCGGGGGAAATGAGCAGTTCTTC
v_gene: TRBV2; d_gene: TRBD1; abundance: NA; len: 16; j_gene: TRBJ2-7; CDR3aa: CASSPQTGLGSYEQYF; CDR3nt: TGTGCCAGCAGCCCACAGACAGGGCTTGGCTCCTACGAGCAGTACTTC
v_gene: TRBV5-4; d_gene: TRBD1; abundance: NA; len: 16; j_gene: TRBJ1-2; CDR3aa: CASSSGTGGGNYGYTF; CDR3nt: TGTGCCAGCAGCTCTGGGACAGGGGGCGGAAACTATGGCTACACCTTC
v_gene: TRBV5-1; d_gene: NA; abundance: once; len: 15; j_gene: TRBJ2-3; CDR3aa: CASSLAVVGTDTQYF; CDR3nt: TGCGCCAGCAGCTTGGCAGTGGTGGGCACAGATACGCAGTATTTT
v_gene: TRBV2; d_gene: TRBD1; abundance: NA; len: 15; j_gene: TRBJ1-5; CDR3aa: CASSETGVGNQPQHF; CDR3nt: TGTGCCAGCAGTGAGACAGGGGTGGGCAATCAGCCCCAGCATTTT
v_gene: TRBV6-2/TRBV6-3; d_gene: TRBD1; abundance: NA; len: 17; j_gene: TRBJ1-5; CDR3aa: CASRPLIQGAGNQPQHF; CDR3nt: TGTGCCAGCAGGCCTCTCATACAGGGGGCTGGAAATCAGCCCCAGCATTTT
v_gene: TRBV5-1; d_gene: NA; abundance: NA; len: 13; j_gene: TRBJ1-1; CDR3aa: CASSLEGQGEAFF; CDR3nt: TGCGCCAGCAGCTTGGAAGGCCAGGGTGAAGCTTTCTTT
v_gene: TRBV7-2; d_gene: NA; abundance: NA; len: 13; j_gene: TRBJ2-1; CDR3aa: CASSLPAMSEQFF; CDR3nt: TGTGCCAGCAGCTTACCTGCAATGAGTGAGCAGTTCTTC
v_gene: TRBV2; d_gene: NA; abundance: NA; len: 13; j_gene: TRBJ1-2; CDR3aa: CASSELVPYGYTF; CDR3nt: TGTGCCAGCAGTGAGTTAGTCCCCTATGGCTACACCTTC
v_gene: TRBV6-6; d_gene: TRBD1; abundance: NA; len: 15; j_gene: TRBJ1-5; CDR3aa: CASSPDRGSTQPQHF; CDR3nt: TGTGCCAGCAGCCCGGACAGGGGAAGTACTCAGCCCCAGCATTTT
v_gene: TRBV6-2/TRBV6-3; d_gene: NA; abundance: NA; len: 17; j_gene: TRBJ1-1; CDR3aa: CASSYSNRERRYTEAFF; CDR3nt: TGTGCCAGCAGTTACTCGAACAGGGAGAGAAGGTACACTGAAGCTTTCTTT
v_gene: TRBV18; d_gene: TRBD1; abundance: NA; len: 17; j_gene: TRBJ2-2; CDR3aa: CASSPFAGTGGTGELFF; CDR3nt: TGTGCCAGCTCACCTTTTGCCGGGACAGGGGGAACCGGGGAGCTGTTTTTT
v_gene: TRBV28; d_gene: TRBD2; abundance: NA; len: 15; j_gene: TRBJ2-5; CDR3aa: CASSLGGGGQETQYF; CDR3nt: TGTGCCAGCAGTTTAGGGGGGGGTGGCCAAGAGACCCAGTACTTC
v_gene: TRBV5-4; d_gene: NA; abundance: once; len: 13; j_gene: TRBJ2-3; CDR3aa: CASSLAGADTQYF; CDR3nt: TGTGCCAGCAGCTTGGCAGGGGCAGATACGCAGTATTTT
v_gene: TRBV20-1; d_gene: NA; abundance: NA; len: 11; j_gene: TRBJ2-7; CDR3aa: CSARGPYEQYF; CDR3nt: TGCAGTGCTAGGGGGCCCTACGAGCAGTACTTC
v_gene: TRBV11-3; d_gene: NA; abundance: NA; len: 13; j_gene: TRBJ2-7; CDR3aa: CASSLGADREQYF; CDR3nt: TGTGCCAGCAGCTTAGGCGCCGACAGGGAGCAGTACTTC
v_gene: TRBV10-3; d_gene: TRBD2; abundance: NA; len: 16; j_gene: TRBJ2-7; CDR3aa: CAIRDNAGTSDYEQYF; CDR3nt: TGTGCCATCAGAGATAACGCCGGGACTAGCGACTACGAGCAGTACTTC
v_gene: TRBV7-2; d_gene: NA; abundance: NA; len: 15; j_gene: TRBJ1-6; CDR3aa: CASSLDRPGNSPLHF; CDR3nt: TGTGCCAGCAGCTTAGATAGGCCAGGAAATTCACCCCTCCACTTT
v_gene: TRBV12-3/TRBV12-4; d_gene: NA; abundance: NA; len: 11; j_gene: TRBJ1-5; CDR3aa: CASSLLGTQHF; CDR3nt: TGTGCCAGCAGCCTTCTCGGTACCCAGCATTTT
v_gene: TRBV7-3; d_gene: NA; abundance: NA; len: 13; j_gene: TRBJ2-1; CDR3aa: CASSLTSLDEQFF; CDR3nt: TGTGCCAGCAGCTTGACTAGTTTGGATGAGCAGTTCTTC
v_gene: TRBV6-5; d_gene: NA; abundance: NA; len: 12; j_gene: TRBJ1-2; CDR3aa: CASSGQPYGYTF; CDR3nt: TGTGCCAGCAGCGGACAGCCCTATGGCTACACCTTC
v_gene: TRBV5-5; d_gene: NA; abundance: NA; len: 14; j_gene: TRBJ1-2; CDR3aa: CASSLDGSNYGYTF; CDR3nt: TGTGCCAGCAGCTTGGATGGCAGTAACTATGGCTACACCTTC
v_gene: TRBV4-2; d_gene: TRBD1; abundance: NA; len: 16; j_gene: TRBJ2-5; CDR3aa: CASSQGFSTGEETQYF; CDR3nt: TGTGCCAGCAGCCAAGGCTTCTCGACAGGGGAGGAGACCCAGTACTTC
v_gene: TRBV12-3/TRBV12-4; d_gene: NA; abundance: NA; len: 13; j_gene: TRBJ1-5; CDR3aa: CASSSTGTQPQHF; CDR3nt: TGTGCCAGCAGCAGCACAGGAACTCAGCCCCAGCATTTT
v_gene: TRBV5-1; d_gene: TRBD2; abundance: NA; len: 15; j_gene: TRBJ2-3; CDR3aa: CASSLTSGGADTQYF; CDR3nt: TGCGCCAGCAGCTTAACTAGCGGGGGGGCAGATACGCAGTATTTT
v_gene: TRBV28; d_gene: TRBD1; abundance: NA; len: 14; j_gene: TRBJ1-1; CDR3aa: CASRPGQVSTEAFF; CDR3nt: TGTGCCAGCAGACCCGGACAGGTCAGCACTGAAGCTTTCTTT
v_gene: TRBV9; d_gene: NA; abundance: NA; len: 18; j_gene: TRBJ1-6; CDR3aa: CASSALAGAYSYNSPLHF; CDR3nt: TGTGCCAGCAGCGCTCTTGCGGGGGCCTACTCCTATAATTCACCCCTCCACTTT
v_gene: TRBV18; d_gene: TRBD2; abundance: once; len: 16; j_gene: TRBJ2-3; CDR3aa: CASSPVTSGSPDTQYF; CDR3nt: TGTGCCAGCTCACCAGTGACTAGCGGATCCCCAGATACGCAGTATTTT
v_gene: TRBV6-2/TRBV6-3; d_gene: NA; abundance: few; len: 15; j_gene: TRBJ1-6; CDR3aa: CASSSGRGYNSPLHF; CDR3nt: TGTGCCAGCAGTAGTGGCAGGGGTTATAATTCACCCCTCCACTTT
v_gene: TRBV5-4; d_gene: NA; abundance: NA; len: 15; j_gene: TRBJ2-7; CDR3aa: CASSSSGTPPYEQYF; CDR3nt: TGTGCCAGCAGCTCCTCCGGGACACCCCCCTACGAGCAGTACTTC
v_gene: TRBV3-1/TRBV3-2; d_gene: NA; abundance: NA; len: 12; j_gene: TRBJ1-3; CDR3aa: CASSQAGNTIYF; CDR3nt: TGTGCCAGTTCCCAGGCTGGAAACACCATATATTTT
v_gene: TRBV5-1; d_gene: NA; abundance: NA; len: 12; j_gene: TRBJ2-1; CDR3aa: CASSLTSNEQFF; CDR3nt: TGCGCCAGCAGCTTAACATCTAATGAGCAGTTCTTC
v_gene: TRBV6-5; d_gene: NA; abundance: once; len: 13; j_gene: TRBJ1-1; CDR3aa: CASSQGGGTEAFF; CDR3nt: TGTGCCAGCAGCCAGGGAGGTGGCACTGAAGCTTTCTTT
v_gene: TRBV6-2/TRBV6-3; d_gene: TRBD1; abundance: once; len: 15; j_gene: TRBJ1-1; CDR3aa: CASSYSGQGRTEAFF; CDR3nt: TGTGCCAGCAGTTACTCCGGACAGGGAAGGACTGAAGCTTTCTTT
v_gene: TRBV5-4; d_gene: TRBD1; abundance: NA; len: 15; j_gene: TRBJ2-3; CDR3aa: CASSLGRQGLDTQYF; CDR3nt: TGTGCCAGCAGCTTGGGGCGACAGGGATTAGATACGCAGTATTTT
v_gene: TRBV3-1/TRBV3-2; d_gene: NA; abundance: NA; len: 15; j_gene: TRBJ1-5; CDR3aa: CASSQGRIVNQPQHF; CDR3nt: TGTGCCAGCAGCCAAGGGAGGATAGTCAATCAGCCCCAGCATTTT
v_gene: TRBV5-1; d_gene: TRBD1; abundance: NA; len: 16; j_gene: TRBJ2-7; CDR3aa: CASSFRGQDGRYEQYF; CDR3nt: TGCGCCAGCAGCTTCCGAGGACAGGATGGGCGCTACGAGCAGTACTTC